This TCR beta chain stems from a study of shared clonotypes between healthy human individuals (dated by TCRdb to about 2020). Concerning the study at large: Three men and two women, aged 18 to 49 years, made up the cohort. For each donor, CD4 naive and CD4 memory were each given three plates, CD8 naive was given two plates, and CD8 memory was given one plate. Blood TCR repertoires of a handful of healthy adults were deeply sequenced to estimate repertoire size and the extent of clonotype sharing between individuals. Different laboratories and diverse techniques were used to prepare libraries and sequence TCR repertoires, to increase sequencing depth and limit assay-specific biases. Between about 0.85 and 9.5 billion PBMCs per donor were obtained by leukapheresis.

TCR CDR3 regions were amplified from genomic DNA by multiplex PCR using the deep immunoSEQ assay. For each cell subset, the extracted genomic DNA was distributed evenly across all wells of several immunoSEQ 96-well plates, and each plate served as one replicate. For sorted subsets, each replicate PCR was loaded with around 200 ng genomic DNA, equivalent to 30,000 or so T cell genomes. Purified libraries were quantified with a Qubit 3.0 fluorometer, sized on a Bioanalyzer 2100, and re-quantified with the KAPA Library Quantification kit. A separate single-read 150-cycle Illumina NextSeq 550 flow cell was used to sequence each immunoSEQ 96-well plate. The original pipeline was this. Because the immunoSEQ output held only junctional sequences and lacked quality scores, the filtering could not match the filtering applied to full-length reads. To assign V/J genes and CDR3, sequences were annotated using PyIR, a Python wrapper for IgBLAST v1.9, with IMGT germline references. Reads were removed for weak V/J assignments (E-value above 1e-6), missing CDR3, stop codons, out-of-frame junctions, or ambiguous translated residues. V3J clonotypes were defined as sequences sharing an identical inferred V gene, J gene, and CDR3 amino acid sequence. The percentage overlap between two repertoires was calculated by dividing the number of shared unique clonotypes by the size of the smaller repertoire. Repertoire richness was assessed with RTK rarefaction, the Chao1 estimator, and Recon v2.1 estimates of unobserved clonotypes. Generation probabilities were computed with OLGA for all TCRbeta clonotypes obtained by the gDNA method from four donors. TCRdb mirrors the immuneACCESS table, restricted to in-frame sequences. Some clones are absent from its copies; in checked studies, under half trace to an unresolved V gene, and the reason for the others is unknown. The D gene and trimming were derived from the DNA, and the V and J assignments and clone size from that table. The sample records approximately 2.1 million clones, just over 90% of which are singletons. The leading ten clones occupy roughly 0.36% of the sample.

Here is what the overall study found, with its caveats: Only blood was sampled, and tissue TCR repertoires likely differ from those in blood. Compared with non-shared clonotypes, the clonotypes found in all four sorted-subset donors had higher generation probabilities. Sharing across several donors was observed for approximately 5% of naive CD4, 3% to 3.5% of naive CD8, 2% to 2.5% of memory CD4, and 0.4% of memory CD8 clonotypes. Estimated clonotype richness was generally larger for naive than for memory subsets. Based on pairwise subsampling, the degree of clonotype sharing among donors was expected to be affected by sequencing depth. Because the study included only a small number of donors, the genetic and exposure-history diversity represented was limited. Rarefaction of sorted-subset datasets indicated incomplete sequencing despite the large sequencing depth.

Donors were healthy HIV-negative adults with no recently reported acute infections or vaccinations. Every donor was a Caucasian adult residing in Nashville, Tennessee, USA. CD4+ T cells were enriched by magnetic negative selection, after which naive cells were positively selected on CD45RA and the negative fraction was taken as the memory subset. Blood was collected by leukapheresis, and PBMCs were isolated by Ficoll-Histopaque density gradient centrifugation and then cryopreserved in liquid nitrogen vapor phase. Purity and quantity of every magnetically sorted T cell population were checked by analytical flow cytometry. Each sorted fraction had its genomic DNA isolated and then quantified by UV absorbance on a Nanodrop 2000c. Worth noting for this clone: The specificity of this receptor is unknown. Per-base quality was not reported, and no clone a single base away is much larger than it.

For this chain, trimming is 2 bases at the V end and 8 bases at the J end, and the number of junction bases without a gene match is 5. The CDR3 numbers 14 residues from cysteine through phenylalanine. Left in the record is the CDR3 DNA by itself, 42 bases read in frame from the first base. CDR1 and CDR2, looked up from the germline V gene, are SGHDT and YYEEEE. The TCR comes from a young man in good health. Some clones in this sample may be carry-over from other donors' samples. The sample was naive CD4+ T cells from PBMCs. Reading the label with the study, this specimen's cell subset or site is: CD45RA+ positively selected. This chain joins TRBV5-6 to TRBJ2-1; TRBD2 lines up with 9 middle nucleotides. The CDR3: CASSFAGGPYEQFF. The DNA is as follows: TGTGCCAGCAGCTTTGCGGGAGGGCCTTATGAGCAGTTCTTC.